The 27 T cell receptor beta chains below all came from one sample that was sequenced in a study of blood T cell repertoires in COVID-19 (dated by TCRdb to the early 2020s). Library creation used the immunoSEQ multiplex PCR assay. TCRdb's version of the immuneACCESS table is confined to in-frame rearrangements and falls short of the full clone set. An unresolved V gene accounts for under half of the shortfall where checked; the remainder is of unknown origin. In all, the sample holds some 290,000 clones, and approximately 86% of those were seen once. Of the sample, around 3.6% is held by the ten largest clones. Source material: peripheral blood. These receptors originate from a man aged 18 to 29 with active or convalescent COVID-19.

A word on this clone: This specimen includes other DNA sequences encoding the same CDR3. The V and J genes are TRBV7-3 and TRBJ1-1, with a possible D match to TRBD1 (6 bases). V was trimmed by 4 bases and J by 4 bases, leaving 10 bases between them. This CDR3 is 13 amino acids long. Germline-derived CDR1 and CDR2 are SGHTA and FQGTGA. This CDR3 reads CASSSQGSTEAFF. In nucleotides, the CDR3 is TGTGCCAGCAGCTCCCAGGGGAGCACTGAAGCTTTCTTT.

CDR3 amino acids: CASSVALQAGGPGEQYF. CDR3 bases: TGTGCCAGCAGCGTAGCTCTACAAGCGGGAGGGCCGGGGGAGCAGTACTTC. The V and J genes are TRBV9 and TRBJ2-7, with TRBD2 matching over 10 bases. The germline V gene encodes CDR1 SGDLS and CDR2 YYNGEE. The CDR3 runs to 17 residues. V dropped 0 bases and J dropped 7; count of bases not matched to a gene: 13.

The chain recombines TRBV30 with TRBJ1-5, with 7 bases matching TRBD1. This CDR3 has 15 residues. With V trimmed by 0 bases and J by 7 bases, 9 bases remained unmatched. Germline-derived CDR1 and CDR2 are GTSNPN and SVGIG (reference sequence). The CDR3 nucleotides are TGTGCCTGGAGTGTAGGGGCCCGACAGGGCCAGCCCCAGCATTTT. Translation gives CAWSVGARQGQPQHF.

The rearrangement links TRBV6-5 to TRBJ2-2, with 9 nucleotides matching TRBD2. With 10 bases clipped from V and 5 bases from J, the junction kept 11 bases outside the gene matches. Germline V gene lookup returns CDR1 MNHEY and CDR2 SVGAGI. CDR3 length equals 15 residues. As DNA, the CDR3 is TGTGCCACCCGGGGGCGGGAGGGCCGGACCGGGGAGCTGTTTTTT. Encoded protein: CATRGREGRTGELFF.

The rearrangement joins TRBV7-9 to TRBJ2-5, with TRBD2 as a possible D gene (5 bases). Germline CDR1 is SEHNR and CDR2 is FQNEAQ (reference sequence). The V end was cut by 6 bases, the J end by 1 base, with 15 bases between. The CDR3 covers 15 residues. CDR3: CASSFAPGIQETQYF. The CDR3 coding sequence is TGTGCCAGCAGTTTCGCCCCCGGGATCCAAGAGACCCAGTACTTC.

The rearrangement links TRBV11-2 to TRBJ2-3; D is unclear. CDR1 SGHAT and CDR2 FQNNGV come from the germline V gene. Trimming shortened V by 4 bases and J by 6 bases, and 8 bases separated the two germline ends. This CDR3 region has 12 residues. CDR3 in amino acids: CASSSSRDTQYF. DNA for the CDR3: TGTGCCAGCAGCTCATCCCGGGATACGCAGTATTTT.

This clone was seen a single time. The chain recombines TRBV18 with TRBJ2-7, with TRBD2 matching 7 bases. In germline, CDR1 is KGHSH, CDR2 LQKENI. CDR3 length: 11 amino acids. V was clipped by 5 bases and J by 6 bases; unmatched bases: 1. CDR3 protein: CASSSGGEQYF. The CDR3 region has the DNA TGTGCCAGCTCATCGGGAGGCGAGCAGTACTTC.

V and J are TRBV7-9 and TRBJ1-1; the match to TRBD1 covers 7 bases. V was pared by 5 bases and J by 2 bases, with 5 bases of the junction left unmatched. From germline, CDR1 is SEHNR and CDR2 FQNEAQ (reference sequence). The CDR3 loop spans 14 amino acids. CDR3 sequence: CASSLTGINTEAFF. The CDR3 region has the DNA TGTGCCAGCAGCCTGACAGGGATTAACACTGAAGCTTTCTTT.

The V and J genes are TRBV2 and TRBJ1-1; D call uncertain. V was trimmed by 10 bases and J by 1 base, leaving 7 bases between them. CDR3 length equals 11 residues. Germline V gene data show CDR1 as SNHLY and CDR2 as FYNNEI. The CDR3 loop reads CATRQNTEAFF. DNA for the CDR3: TGTGCCACAAGACAGAACACTGAAGCTTTCTTT.

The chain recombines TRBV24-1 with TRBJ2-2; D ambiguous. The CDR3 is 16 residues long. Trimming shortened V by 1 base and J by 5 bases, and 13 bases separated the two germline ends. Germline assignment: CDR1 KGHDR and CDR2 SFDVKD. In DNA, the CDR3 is TGTGCCACCAGTGATTTCGCCACTCCTAAGACCGGGGAGCTGTTTTTT. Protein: CATSDFATPKTGELFF.

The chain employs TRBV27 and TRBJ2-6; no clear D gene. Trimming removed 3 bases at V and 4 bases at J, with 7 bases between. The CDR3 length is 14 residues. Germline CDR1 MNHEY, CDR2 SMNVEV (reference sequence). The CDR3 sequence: CASSFLLGANVLTF. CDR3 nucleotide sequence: TGTGCCAGCAGTTTCCTTTTGGGGGCCAACGTCCTGACTTTC.

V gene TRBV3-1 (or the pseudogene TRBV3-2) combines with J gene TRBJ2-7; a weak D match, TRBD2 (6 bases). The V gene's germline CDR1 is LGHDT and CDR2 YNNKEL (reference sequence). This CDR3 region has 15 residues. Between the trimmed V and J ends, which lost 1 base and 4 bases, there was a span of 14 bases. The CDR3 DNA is TGTGCCAGCAGCCAAGGCGCTCAAAGCGGGTACGAGCAGTACTTC. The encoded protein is CASSQGAQSGYEQYF.

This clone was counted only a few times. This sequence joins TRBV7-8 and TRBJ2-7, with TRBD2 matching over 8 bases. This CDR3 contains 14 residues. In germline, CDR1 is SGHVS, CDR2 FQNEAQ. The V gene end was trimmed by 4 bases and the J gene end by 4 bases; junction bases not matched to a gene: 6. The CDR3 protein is CASSYLAGGYEQYF. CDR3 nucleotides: TGTGCCAGCAGCTACCTCGCGGGAGGTTACGAGCAGTACTTC.

The CDR3 DNA is TGTGCCTGGAAGGCGGGACTCACTAACACTGAAGCTTTCTTT. It specifies CAWKAGLTNTEAFF. The chain links TRBV30 to TRBJ1-1; TRBD1 is a possible D gene (5 bases). With 4 bases removed from V and 2 bases from J, the gap between germline ends came to 14 bases. The CDR3 runs to 14 residues. Germline CDR1 reads GTSNPN; CDR2 reads SVGIG (reference sequence).

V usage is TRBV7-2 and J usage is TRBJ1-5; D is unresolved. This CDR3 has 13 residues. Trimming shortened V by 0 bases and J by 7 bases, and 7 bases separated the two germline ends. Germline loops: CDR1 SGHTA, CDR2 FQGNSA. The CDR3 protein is CASSLAQQQPQHF. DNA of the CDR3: TGTGCCAGCAGCTTAGCCCAACAACAGCCCCAGCATTTT.

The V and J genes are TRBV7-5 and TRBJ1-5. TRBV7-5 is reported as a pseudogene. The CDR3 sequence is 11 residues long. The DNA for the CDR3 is TGTGTCAGAACCTTGGGAGCACTACCGCATTTT. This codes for CVRTLGALPHF.

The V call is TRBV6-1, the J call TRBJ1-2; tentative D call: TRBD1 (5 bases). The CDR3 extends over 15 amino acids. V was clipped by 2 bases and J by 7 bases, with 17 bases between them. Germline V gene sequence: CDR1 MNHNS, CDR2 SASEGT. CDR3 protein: CASSESSYLGGGYTF. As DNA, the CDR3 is TGTGCCAGCAGTGAATCATCCTACCTCGGGGGTGGCTACACCTTC.

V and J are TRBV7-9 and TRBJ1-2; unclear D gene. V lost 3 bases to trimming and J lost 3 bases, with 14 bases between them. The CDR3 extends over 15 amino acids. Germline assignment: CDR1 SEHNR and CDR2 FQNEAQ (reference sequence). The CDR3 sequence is CASSFHLSTDYGYTF. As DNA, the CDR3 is TGTGCCAGCAGCTTTCACCTCAGTACCGACTATGGCTACACCTTC.

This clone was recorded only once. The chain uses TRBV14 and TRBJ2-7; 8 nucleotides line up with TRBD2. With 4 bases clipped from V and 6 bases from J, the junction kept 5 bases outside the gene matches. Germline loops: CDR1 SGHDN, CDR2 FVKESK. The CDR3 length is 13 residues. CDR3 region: CASSRGLAGEQYF. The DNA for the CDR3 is TGTGCCAGCAGCCGCGGACTAGCTGGCGAGCAGTACTTC.

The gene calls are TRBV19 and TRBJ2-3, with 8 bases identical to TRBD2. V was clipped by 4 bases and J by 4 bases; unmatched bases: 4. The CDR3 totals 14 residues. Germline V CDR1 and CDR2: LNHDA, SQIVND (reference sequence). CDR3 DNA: TGTGCCAGTAGTACCAGCGGGAGAGCAGATACGCAGTATTTT. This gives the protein CASSTSGRADTQYF.

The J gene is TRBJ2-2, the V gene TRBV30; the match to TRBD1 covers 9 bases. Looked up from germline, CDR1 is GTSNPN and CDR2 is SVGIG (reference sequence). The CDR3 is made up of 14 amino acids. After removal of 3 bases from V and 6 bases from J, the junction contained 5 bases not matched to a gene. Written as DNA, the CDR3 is TGTGCCTGGAGGAGGACAGGGGTCGCCGGGGAGCTGTTTTTT. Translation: CAWRRTGVAGELFF.

The CDR3 DNA follows: TGTGCCTGGAGGGGTACAGGGGCGGACGAGCAGTACTTC. It codes for CAWRGTGADEQYF. The chain employs TRBV30 and TRBJ2-7; 7 nucleotides agree with TRBD1. In germline, CDR1 is GTSNPN, CDR2 SVGIG (reference sequence). CDR3 length equals 13 residues. The V gene end was trimmed by 3 bases and the J gene end by 5 bases; junction bases not matched to a gene: 7.

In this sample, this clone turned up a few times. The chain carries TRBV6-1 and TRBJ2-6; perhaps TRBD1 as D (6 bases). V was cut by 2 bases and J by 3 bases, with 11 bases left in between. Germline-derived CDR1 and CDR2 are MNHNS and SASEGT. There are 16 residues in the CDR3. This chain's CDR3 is CASSETTGSGANVLTF. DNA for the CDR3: TGTGCCAGCAGTGAAACTACAGGGAGTGGGGCCAACGTCCTGACTTTC.

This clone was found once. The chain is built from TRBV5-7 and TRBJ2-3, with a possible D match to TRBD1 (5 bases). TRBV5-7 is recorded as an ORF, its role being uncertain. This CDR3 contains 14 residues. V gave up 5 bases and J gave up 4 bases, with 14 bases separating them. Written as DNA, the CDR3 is TGTGCCAGCAGTTCCGACAGCTCGCCAGATACGCAGTATTTT. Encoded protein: CASSSDSSPDTQYF.

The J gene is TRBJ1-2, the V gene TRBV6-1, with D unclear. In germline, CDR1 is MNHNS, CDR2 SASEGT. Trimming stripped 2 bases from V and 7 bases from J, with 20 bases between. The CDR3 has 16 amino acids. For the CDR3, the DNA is TGTGCCAGCAGTGAACTCGGTCAAAATTTGCTAGGTGGCTACACCTTC. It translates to CASSELGQNLLGGYTF.

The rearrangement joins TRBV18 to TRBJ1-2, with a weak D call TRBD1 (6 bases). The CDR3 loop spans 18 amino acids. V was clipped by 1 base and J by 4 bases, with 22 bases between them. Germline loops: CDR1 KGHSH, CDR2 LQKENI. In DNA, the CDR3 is TGTGCCAGCTCACCACGGGCAGGGGCTCCTGGGTTCTCCTATGGCTACACCTTC. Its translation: CASSPRAGAPGFSYGYTF.

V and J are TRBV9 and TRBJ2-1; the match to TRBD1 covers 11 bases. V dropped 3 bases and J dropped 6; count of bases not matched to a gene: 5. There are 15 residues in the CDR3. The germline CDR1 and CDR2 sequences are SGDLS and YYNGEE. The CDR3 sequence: CASSAGGTGGNEQFF. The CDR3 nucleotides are TGTGCCAGCAGCGCCGGGGGGACAGGGGGCAATGAGCAGTTCTTC.